Below are 5 T cell receptor beta chains sequenced from a single sample in a study of neurological immune-mediated disorders. One entry per CDR3 protein results from TCRdb running MiXCR on the 5' RACE reads. The sample has approximately 70,000 distinct CDR3 sequences, around 5% seen once. Sequencing used PBMCs. The source is an older woman with multiple sclerosis.

The sample holds many counts of this clonotype. The V call is TRBV15, the J call TRBJ2-2; no definite D call. The germline gives CDR1 LNHNV, CDR2 YYDKDF (reference sequence). The V and J ends lost 0 bases and 7 bases respectively, with 6 bases between them. The CDR3 consists of 13 residues. As DNA, the CDR3 is TGTGCCACCAGCAGAGATCCCAGCGGGGAGCTGTTTTTT. This sequence encodes CATSRDPSGELFF.

This clonotype showed up many times. This chain joins TRBV14 and TRBJ2-5; D perhaps matches TRBD2 (5 bases). CDR1 and CDR2 from the germline V gene are SGHDN and FVKESK. V was trimmed by 1 base and J by 6 bases, leaving 15 bases between them. There are 15 residues in the CDR3. The CDR3 region is CASSQVHGRVQTQYF. CDR3 coding DNA: TGTGCCAGCAGCCAAGTACATGGGAGAGTGCAGACCCAGTACTTC.

The sample holds many counts of this clonotype. The J gene is TRBJ2-1, the V gene TRBV5-6; 10 bases are a match to TRBD2. V lost 4 bases, J lost 5 bases, and 6 bases stayed unmatched. Per germline, CDR1 SGHDT and CDR2 YYEEEE. The CDR3 totals 15 residues. The CDR3 bases are TGTGCCAGCAGCCTAGCGGGAGTAGGAAACAATGAGCAGTTCTTC. Translating it yields CASSLAGVGNNEQFF.

This clonotype was picked up many times. The chain uses TRBV7-2 and TRBJ2-3; TRBD2 matches at 10 bases. The CDR3 is 16 residues long. V lost 3 bases and J lost 4; bases outside the gene matches: 7. The germline V gene encodes CDR1 SGHTA and CDR2 FQGNSA. CDR3 loop: CASSLGSSGSADTQYF. The DNA of the CDR3 is TGTGCCAGCAGCTTGGGCTCTAGCGGGAGTGCAGATACGCAGTATTTT. The full variable domain, rest sourced from reference TRBV7-2 and TRBJ2-3, is GAGVSQSPSNKVTEKGKDVELRCDPISGHTALYWYRQSLGQGLEFLIYFQGNSAPDKSGLPSDRFSAERTGGSVSTLTIQRTQQEDSAVYLCASSLGSSGSADTQYFGPGTRLTVL.

There are a few counts of this clonotype. The chain uses TRBV7-9 and TRBJ2-1, with 8 nucleotides matching TRBD2. The germline gives CDR1 SEHNR, CDR2 FQNEAQ (reference sequence). Trimming removed 2 bases from V and 9 bases from J; junction bases left unmatched: 9. The CDR3 spans 15 residues. This CDR3 reads CASSLTGLESGEQFF. For the CDR3, the DNA is TGTGCCAGCAGCTTAACGGGACTAGAGAGTGGTGAGCAGTTCTTC.